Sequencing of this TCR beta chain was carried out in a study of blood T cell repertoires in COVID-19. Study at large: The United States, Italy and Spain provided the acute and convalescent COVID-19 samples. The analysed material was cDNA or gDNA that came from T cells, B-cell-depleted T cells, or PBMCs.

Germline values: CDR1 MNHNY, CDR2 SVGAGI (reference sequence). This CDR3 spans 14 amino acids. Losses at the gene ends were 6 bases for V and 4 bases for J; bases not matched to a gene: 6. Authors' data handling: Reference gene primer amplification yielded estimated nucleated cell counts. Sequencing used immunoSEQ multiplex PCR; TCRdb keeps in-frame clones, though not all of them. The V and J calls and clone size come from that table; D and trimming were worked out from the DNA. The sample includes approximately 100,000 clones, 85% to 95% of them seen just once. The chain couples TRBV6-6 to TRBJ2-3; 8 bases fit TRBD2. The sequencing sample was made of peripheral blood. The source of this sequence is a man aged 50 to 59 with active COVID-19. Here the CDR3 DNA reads TGTGCCAGCAGCGAGCGGGAGAATGCAGATACGCAGTATTTT. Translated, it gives CASSERENADTQYF.